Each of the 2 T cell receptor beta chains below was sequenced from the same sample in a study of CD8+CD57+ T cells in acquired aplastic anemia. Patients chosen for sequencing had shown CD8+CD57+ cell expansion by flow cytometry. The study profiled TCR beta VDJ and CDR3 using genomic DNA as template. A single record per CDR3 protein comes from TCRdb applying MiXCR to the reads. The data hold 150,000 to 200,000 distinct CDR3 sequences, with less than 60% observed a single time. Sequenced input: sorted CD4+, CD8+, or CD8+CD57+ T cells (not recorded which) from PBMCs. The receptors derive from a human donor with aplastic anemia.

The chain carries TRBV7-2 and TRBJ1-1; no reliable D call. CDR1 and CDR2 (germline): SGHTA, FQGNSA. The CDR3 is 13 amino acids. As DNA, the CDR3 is TGTTTAACTTACCGCATGTTGGACACTGAAGCTTTCTTT. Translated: CLTYRMLDTEAFF.

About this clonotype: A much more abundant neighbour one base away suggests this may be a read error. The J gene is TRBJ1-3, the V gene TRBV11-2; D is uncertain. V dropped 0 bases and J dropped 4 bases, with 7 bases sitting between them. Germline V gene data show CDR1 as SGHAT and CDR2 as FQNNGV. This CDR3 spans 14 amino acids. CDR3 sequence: CASSLEEGGNTIYF. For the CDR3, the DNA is TGTGCCAGCAGCTTAGAAGAGGGCGGAAACACCATATATTTT.